The rows below give T cell receptor beta chains drawn from one sample of a study of cytomegalovirus exposure and HLA in healthy donors. This table comes from immunoSEQ multiplex PCR, and its TCRdb copy is limited to in-frame clones, with some not included. Of 310,000 or so clones in the sample, around nine tenths are singletons; the top ten hold less than 2.5%. The sequencing sample was made of PBMCs. The receptor set was obtained from a woman under 30 in good health and CMV-seronegative. CDR3s include the opening cysteine and the closing phenylalanine or tryptophan. The order of the fields is J gene, clone size, V gene, D gene, CDR3 DNA, CDR3 protein. A D gene is named only where the DNA matches it firmly. The size entry is marked missing in some rows and otherwise reads once, few, many or a size class.

>TRBJ2-5|-|TRBV1|-
TGCACCAGCAGCCAGAGCCCCCTGACTAGCGGGGGGGCGGGGGAGACCCAGTACTTC
CTSSQSPLTSGGAGETQYF
>TRBJ2-2|-|TRBV7-3|-
TGTGCCAGCAGCCCTAGGGACACCAAAACCGGGGAGCTGTTTTTT
CASSPRDTKTGELFF
>TRBJ2-5|-|TRBV11-2|TRBD2
TGTGCCAGCAGCTTCGGACTAGCGGGGGCCCAAGAGACCCAGTACTTC
CASSFGLAGAQETQYF
>TRBJ2-5|-|TRBV18|TRBD2
TGTGCCAGCTCACCAGTGGCTAGCGGGGGCCAAGAGACCCAGTACTTC
CASSPVASGGQETQYF
>TRBJ2-5|-|TRBV5-3|TRBD2
TGTGCCAGACCTTGGGGCGTTCGGCGGGGGGGCCCCTGGAGGAAGACCCAGTACTTC
CARPWGVRRGGPWRKTQYF
>TRBJ2-3|-|TRBV9|-
TGTGCCAGCAGCGTAGGTCTTCTCACAGATACGCAGTATTTT
CASSVGLLTDTQYF
>TRBJ2-7|-|TRBV4-2|-
TGTGCCAGCAGCCAAGATGAGGGTCGGCTAGAAGCCTACGAGCAGTACTTC
CASSQDEGRLEAYEQYF
>TRBJ2-1|-|TRBV4-2|TRBD1
TGTGCCAGCAGCCCCCGGGACAGTCGGACCAATGAGCAGTTCTTC
CASSPRDSRTNEQFF
>TRBJ2-7|-|TRBV5-1|-
TGCGCCAGCAGTCTCGGGGGGCTCTACGAGCAGTACTTC
CASSLGGLYEQYF
>TRBJ2-7|-|TRBV27|-
TGTGCCAGCAGTCCCCGGGGGGAGCAGTACTTC
CASSPRGEQYF
>TRBJ2-5|-|TRBV11-2|-
TGTGCCAGCAGCACCGACATATTTGGGACTCACCAAGAGACCCAGTACTTC
CASSTDIFGTHQETQYF
>TRBJ1-2|few|TRBV25-1|-
TGTGCCAGCAGTGCTGGGCGAGGCTACACCTTC
CASSAGRGYTF
>TRBJ2-7|-|TRBV4-1|-
TGCGCCAGCAGCCAAGATCAGGGCAGCTCCTACGAGCAGTACTTC
CASSQDQGSSYEQYF
>TRBJ2-7|-|TRBV19|-
TGTGCCAGTAGTATAGAAGACACCGACTCCTACGAGCAGTACTTC
CASSIEDTDSYEQYF
>TRBJ1-4|-|TRBV6-1|TRBD1
TGTGCCAGCAGTTCGACAGGGGGGGGAAAACTGTTTTTT
CASSSTGGGKLFF
>TRBJ1-2|once|TRBV5-1|TRBD1
TGCGCCAGCAGCCTTCCGGACAGGGGGCGCTCATTCTATGGCTACACCTTC
CASSLPDRGRSFYGYTF
>TRBJ1-6|-|TRBV15|-
TGTGCCACCAGTGAACAGCTGAGCTCCTATAATTCACCCCTCCACTTT
CATSEQLSSYNSPLHF
>TRBJ2-7|-|TRBV29-1|TRBD2
TGCAGCGTTGTCCTAGCGGGGGGCTACGAGCAGTACTTC
CSVVLAGGYEQYF
>TRBJ1-2|-|TRBV27|TRBD1
TGTGCCAGCAGTTCCGAGGACAGGGTTGTCGATGGCTACACCTTC
CASSSEDRVVDGYTF
>TRBJ1-5|-|TRBV10-1|TRBD1
TGCGCCAGCAGCTATGGACAGGGGGCTCAGCCCCAGCATTTT
CASSYGQGAQPQHF
>TRBJ1-3|-|TRBV19|-
TGTGCCAGTAGCCAGACAATAAGCTCTGGAAACACCATATATTTT
CASSQTISSGNTIYF
>TRBJ1-5|-|TRBV2|-
TGTGCCAGCAGTGACTATAGCAATCAGCCCCAGCATTTT
CASSDYSNQPQHF
>TRBJ1-2|-|TRBV7-6|TRBD1
TGTGCCAGCAGCGCCAGGGTGACAGGGGAGGATGGCTACACCTTC
CASSARVTGEDGYTF
>TRBJ1-1|few|TRBV7-9|TRBD1
TGTGCCAGCAGCTTAACCTACAGGGGAAGTGAAGCTTTCTTT
CASSLTYRGSEAFF
>TRBJ1-6|-|TRBV7-9|-
TGTGCCAGCAGCTCATTGACACCGTATAATTCACCCCTCCACTTT
CASSSLTPYNSPLHF
>TRBJ2-3|-|TRBV13|TRBD2
TGTGCCAGCAGCGTAGACCACGGACTAGCGGGGGGGCGAAGCACAGATACGCAGTATTTT
CASSVDHGLAGGRSTDTQYF
>TRBJ2-1|few|TRBV5-6|TRBD1
TGTGCCAGCCGATTCCCGGGACAGGGGTTCAATGAGCAGTTCTTC
CASRFPGQGFNEQFF
>TRBJ2-5|-|TRBV7-9|TRBD2
TGTGCCAGCAGCTTTGGACTAGCGGGGGAGACCCAGTACTTC
CASSFGLAGETQYF
>TRBJ2-2|-|TRBV19|-
TGTGCCAGTAGTATAGTTGGCGGTGACACCGGGGAGCTGTTTTTT
CASSIVGGDTGELFF
>TRBJ2-7|-|TRBV5-1|TRBD1
TGCGCCAGCACCCTTGGAACAGGGGGCAACGAGCAGTACTTC
CASTLGTGGNEQYF
>TRBJ1-6|-|TRBV30|-
TGTGCCTGGAGTCTCCTAATACCAGGGGCCAGTGATTCACCCCTCCACTTT
CAWSLLIPGASDSPLHF
>TRBJ2-5|-|TRBV11-2|TRBD1
TGTGCCAGCAGCTTAGTAGGCAGGGGGCGGGAGACCCAGTACTTC
CASSLVGRGRETQYF
>TRBJ2-7|-|TRBV2|TRBD1
TGTGCCAGCAGCGGTACCGGGACAGGGGCCTACGAGCAGTACTTC
CASSGTGTGAYEQYF
>TRBJ1-1|-|TRBV6-1|-
TGTGCCAGCAGTGAAAACAGACAAACTGAAGCTTTCTTT
CASSENRQTEAFF
>TRBJ1-1|-|TRBV27|-
TGTGCCAGCAGTTTATCGTCCAGAACTGAAGCTTTCTTT
CASSLSSRTEAFF
>TRBJ1-2|-|TRBV5-6|-
TGTGCCAGCAGCTCCTGGTCGGGAGGCGGCTACACCTTC
CASSSWSGGGYTF
>TRBJ1-2|once|TRBV7-9|TRBD1
TGTGCCAGCAGCTTCCGGGACAGGGTCGGCTACACCTTC
CASSFRDRVGYTF
>TRBJ2-5|-|TRBV18|-
TGTGCCAGCTCACCACGAGGAGAGACCCAGTACTTC
CASSPRGETQYF
>TRBJ2-5|-|TRBV6-1|TRBD2
TGTGCCAGCAGTACAGCGGGGACGTATCTAGAGACCCAGTACTTC
CASSTAGTYLETQYF
>TRBJ2-3|-|TRBV5-1|TRBD2
TGCGCCAGCCTCCAAACTAGCGGGGGAGCAGATACGCAGTATTTT
CASLQTSGGADTQYF
>TRBJ1-2|few|TRBV9|TRBD1
TGTGCCAGCAGCCGTACGGGACAGTTTAACTATGGCTACACCTTC
CASSRTGQFNYGYTF
>TRBJ2-2|-|TRBV14|-
TGTGCCAGCAGCCAAGATGCGTCACCCCGGGCCGGGGAGCTGTTTTTT
CASSQDASPRAGELFF
>TRBJ1-3|-|TRBV5-1|-
TGCGCCAGCAGCTTGGCCCCTTACAGGTTATCTGGAAACACCATATATTTT
CASSLAPYRLSGNTIYF
>TRBJ1-1|-|TRBV9|-
TGTGCCAGCAGCGTAGGAGGAGGGGTGACTGAAGCTTTCTTT
CASSVGGGVTEAFF
>TRBJ2-1|once|TRBV10-3|TRBD2
TGTGCCATCAGAGCTGGGGGGGCTAGCGGGGGGACTTACAATGAGCAGTTCTTC
CAIRAGGASGGTYNEQFF
>TRBJ2-3|-|TRBV12-5|TRBD2
TGTGCTAGTGGTTTGGTGATCGGACTAGCGGGGGGCCATACAGATACGCAGTATTTT
CASGLVIGLAGGHTDTQYF
>TRBJ2-7|-|TRBV7-8|TRBD2
TGTGCCAGCAGCGACATTGGACTAGCCTTGGACGAGCAGTACTTC
CASSDIGLALDEQYF
>TRBJ1-2|-|TRBV4-1|TRBD1
TGCGCCAGCAGCCAAGTCTTTACTATCACCCGGGACAGGGTTAACTATGGCTACACCTTC
CASSQVFTITRDRVNYGYTF
>TRBJ1-1|once|TRBV11-2|TRBD1
TGTGCCAGCAGCTTAGGGACAGGGCCTGAAGCTTTCTTT
CASSLGTGPEAFF
>TRBJ1-4|-|TRBV15|TRBD1
TGTGCCACCAGCCCCCGGACAGGGATGGGTGAAAAACTGTTTTTT
CATSPRTGMGEKLFF
>TRBJ2-7|-|TRBV6-5|-
TGTGCCACCGGTACAGTCTCCTACGAGCAGTACTTC
CATGTVSYEQYF
>TRBJ1-6|-|TRBV29-1|TRBD1
TGCAGCGCCCGGGACAGAGCTCCCAATTCACCCCTCCACTTT
CSARDRAPNSPLHF
>TRBJ1-1|-|TRBV5-1|-
TGCGCCAGCAGCTCGATAGGGGTGAACACTGAAGCTTTCTTT
CASSSIGVNTEAFF
>TRBJ2-7|once|TRBV13|TRBD1
TGTGCCAGCAGCTCATCCGGGACAGGGAGCCGCTACGAGCAGTACTTC
CASSSSGTGSRYEQYF
>TRBJ1-2|once|TRBV4-1|TRBD1
TGCGCCAGCAGCCCTCTCGGGACAGGGGACGGCTACACCTTC
CASSPLGTGDGYTF